This paragraph covers one T cell receptor beta chain sequence. The antigen is undetermined. Extraction of RNA preceded its reverse transcription into cDNA, which served as the sequencing template. The assay was immunoSEQ multiplex PCR, and TCRdb's table has in-frame clones only and misses some. The sample has hundreds of thousands of clones, over 45% seen once. The entry originates in a study of CD8+ T cells in alopecia areata. Study overall: In an open-label trial, patients got 5 to 10 mg tofacitinib twice daily. Study-level points and caveats: More clonal than normal scalp was lesional scalp, particularly alopecia totalis/universalis.

This sample's treatment: oral pan-JAK inhibitor, 5-10 mg twice daily. Lesional scalp tissue (obtained by punch biopsy) and peripheral blood were collected from alopecia areata patients. T lymphocytes (CD4+ and CD8+) were sorted from PBMCs. CDR1 is SGHRS, CDR2 YFSETQ, per germline. The CDR3 sequence is 16 residues long. The V and J ends lost 5 bases and 3 bases, in that order; junction bases with no gene match: 12. The specimen comprised CD4+ T cells sorted from blood, sampled at week 24, from a patient treated with tofacitinib. The source of this sequence is a human donor with alopecia areata. The rearrangement uses TRBV5-1 and TRBJ2-3; 7 bases match TRBD1. The CDR3 nucleotides read TGCGCCAGCAGGAACAACAGGGGTCGGAGTACAGATACGCAGTATTTT. It encodes CASRNNRGRSTDTQYF.